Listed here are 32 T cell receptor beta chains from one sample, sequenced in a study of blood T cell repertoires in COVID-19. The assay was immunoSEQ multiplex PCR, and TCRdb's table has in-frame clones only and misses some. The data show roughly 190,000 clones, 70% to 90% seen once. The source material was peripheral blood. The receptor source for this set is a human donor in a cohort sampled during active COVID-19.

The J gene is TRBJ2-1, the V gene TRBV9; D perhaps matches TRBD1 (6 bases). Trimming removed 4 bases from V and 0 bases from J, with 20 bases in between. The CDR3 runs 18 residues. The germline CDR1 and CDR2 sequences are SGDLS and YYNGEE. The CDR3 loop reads CASSPWGRSPSSYNEQFF. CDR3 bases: TGTGCCAGCAGCCCGTGGGGGCGCTCACCTAGCTCCTACAATGAGCAGTTCTTC.

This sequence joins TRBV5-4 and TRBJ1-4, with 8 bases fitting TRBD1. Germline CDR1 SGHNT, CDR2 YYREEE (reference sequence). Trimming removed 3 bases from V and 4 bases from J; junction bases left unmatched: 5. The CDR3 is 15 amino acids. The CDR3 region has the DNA TGTGCCAGCAGCTCAAGGACAGGGCGTAATGAAAAACTGTTTTTT. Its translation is CASSSRTGRNEKLFF.

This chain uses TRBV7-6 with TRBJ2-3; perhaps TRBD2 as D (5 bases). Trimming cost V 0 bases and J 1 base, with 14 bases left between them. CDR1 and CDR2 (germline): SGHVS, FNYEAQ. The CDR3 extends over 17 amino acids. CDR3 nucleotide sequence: TGTGCCAGCAGCTTAGCCCGGGGTCTCAGCGGCACAGATACGCAGTATTTT. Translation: CASSLARGLSGTDTQYF.

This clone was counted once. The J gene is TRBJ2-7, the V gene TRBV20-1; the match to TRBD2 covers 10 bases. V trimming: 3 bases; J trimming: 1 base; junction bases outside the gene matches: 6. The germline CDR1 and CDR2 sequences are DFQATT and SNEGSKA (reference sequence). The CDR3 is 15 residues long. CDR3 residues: CSASPASGSSYEQYF. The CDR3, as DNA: TGCAGTGCTAGTCCGGCTAGCGGGAGTTCCTACGAGCAGTACTTC.

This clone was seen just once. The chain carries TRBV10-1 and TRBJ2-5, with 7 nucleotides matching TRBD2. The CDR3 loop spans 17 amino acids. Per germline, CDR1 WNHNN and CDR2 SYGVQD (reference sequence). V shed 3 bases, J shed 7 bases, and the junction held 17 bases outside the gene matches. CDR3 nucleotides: TGCGCCAGCAGTGACTCTAACCGGGGGAGGGCCGGCTCGACCCAGTACTTC. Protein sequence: CASSDSNRGRAGSTQYF.

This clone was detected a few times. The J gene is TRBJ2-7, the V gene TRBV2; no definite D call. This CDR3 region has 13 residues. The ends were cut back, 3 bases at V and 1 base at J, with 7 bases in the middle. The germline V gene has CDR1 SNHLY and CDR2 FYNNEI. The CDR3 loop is CASSDWASYEQYF. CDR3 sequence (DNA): TGTGCCAGCAGTGATTGGGCATCCTACGAGCAGTACTTC.

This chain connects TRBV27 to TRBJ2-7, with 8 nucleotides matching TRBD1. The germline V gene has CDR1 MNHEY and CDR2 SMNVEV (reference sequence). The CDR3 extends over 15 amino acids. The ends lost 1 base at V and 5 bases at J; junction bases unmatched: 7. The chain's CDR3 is CASSLWWQGAHEQYF. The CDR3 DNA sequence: TGTGCCAGCAGTTTATGGTGGCAGGGGGCCCACGAGCAGTACTTC.

CDR3 amino acids: CASSPRRDRANNEQFF. The CDR3 region has the DNA TGTGCCAGCAGCCCTCGTAGGGACAGGGCCAACAATGAGCAGTTCTTC. The chain recombines TRBV14 with TRBJ2-1; 9 bases match TRBD1. The CDR3 covers 16 residues. The ends lost 4 bases at V and 5 bases at J; junction bases unmatched: 9. Per germline, CDR1 SGHDN and CDR2 FVKESK. The full variable domain, in which reference TRBV14 and TRBJ2-1 provide the parts outside the CDR3, is EAGVTQFPSHSVIEKGQTVTLRCDPISGHDNLYWYRRVMGKEIKFLLHFVKESKQDESGMPNNRFLAERTGGTYSTLKVQPAELEDSGVYFCASSPRRDRANNEQFFGPGTRLTVL.

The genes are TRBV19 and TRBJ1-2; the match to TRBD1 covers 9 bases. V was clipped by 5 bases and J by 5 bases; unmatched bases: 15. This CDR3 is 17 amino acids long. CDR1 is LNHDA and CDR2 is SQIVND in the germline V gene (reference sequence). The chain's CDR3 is CASSGPPGQGTGYGYTF. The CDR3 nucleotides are TGTGCCAGTAGTGGCCCCCCCGGACAGGGGACGGGATATGGCTACACCTTC.

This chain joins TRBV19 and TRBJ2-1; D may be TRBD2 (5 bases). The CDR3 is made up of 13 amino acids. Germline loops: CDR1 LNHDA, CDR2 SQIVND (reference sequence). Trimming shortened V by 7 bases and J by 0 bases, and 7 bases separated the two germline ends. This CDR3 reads CASIAISYNEQFF. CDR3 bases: TGTGCCAGTATAGCGATCTCCTACAATGAGCAGTTCTTC.

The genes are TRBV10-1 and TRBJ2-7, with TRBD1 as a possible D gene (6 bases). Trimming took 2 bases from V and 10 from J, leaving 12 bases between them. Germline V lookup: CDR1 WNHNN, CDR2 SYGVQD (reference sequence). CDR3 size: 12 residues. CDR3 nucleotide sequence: TGCGCCAGCAGTGAGACCCTGACAGGACAGTACTTC. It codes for CASSETLTGQYF.

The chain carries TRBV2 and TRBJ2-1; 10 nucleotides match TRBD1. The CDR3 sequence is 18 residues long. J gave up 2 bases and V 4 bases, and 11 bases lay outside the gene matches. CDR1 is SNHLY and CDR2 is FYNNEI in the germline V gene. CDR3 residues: CASSGIPGQGTAYNEQFF. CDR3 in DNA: TGTGCCAGCAGTGGAATACCGGGACAGGGGACCGCCTACAATGAGCAGTTCTTC. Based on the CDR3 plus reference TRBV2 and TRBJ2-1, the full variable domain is EPEVTQTPSHQVTQMGQEVILRCVPISNHLYFYWYRQILGQKVEFLVSFYNNEISEKSEIFDDQFSVERPDGSNFTLKIRSTKLEDSAMYFCASSGIPGQGTAYNEQFFGPGTRLTVL.

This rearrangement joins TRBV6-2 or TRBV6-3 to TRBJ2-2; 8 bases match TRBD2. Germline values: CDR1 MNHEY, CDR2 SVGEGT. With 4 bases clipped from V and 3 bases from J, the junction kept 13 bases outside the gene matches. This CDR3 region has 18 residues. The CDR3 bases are TGTGCCAGCAGTTTACCTTCGGGGGGGCCTCGCGACACCGGGGAGCTGTTTTTT. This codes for CASSLPSGGPRDTGELFF.

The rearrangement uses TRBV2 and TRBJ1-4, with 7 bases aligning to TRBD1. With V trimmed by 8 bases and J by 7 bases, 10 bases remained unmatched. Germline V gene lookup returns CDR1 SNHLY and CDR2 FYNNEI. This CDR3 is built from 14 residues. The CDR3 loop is CASSARGRGEKLFF. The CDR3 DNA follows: TGTGCCAGCTCCGCAAGGGGGCGAGGTGAAAAACTGTTTTTT.

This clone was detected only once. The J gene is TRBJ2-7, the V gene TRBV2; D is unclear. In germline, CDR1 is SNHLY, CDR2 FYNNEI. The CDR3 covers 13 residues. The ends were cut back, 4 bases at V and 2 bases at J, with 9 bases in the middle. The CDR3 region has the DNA TGTGCCAGCAGTGTCGTGCAGACCTACGAGCAGTACTTC. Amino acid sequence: CASSVVQTYEQYF.

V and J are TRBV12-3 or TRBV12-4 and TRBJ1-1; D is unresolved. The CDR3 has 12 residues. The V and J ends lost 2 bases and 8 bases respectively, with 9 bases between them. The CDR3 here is CASSLYPEEAFF. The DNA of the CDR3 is TGTGCCAGCAGTTTATATCCGGAGGAAGCTTTCTTT.

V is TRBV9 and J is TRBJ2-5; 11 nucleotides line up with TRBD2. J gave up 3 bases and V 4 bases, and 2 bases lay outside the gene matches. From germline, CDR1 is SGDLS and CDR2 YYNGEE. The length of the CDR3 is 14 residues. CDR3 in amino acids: CASSLSGGEETQYF. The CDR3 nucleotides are TGTGCCAGCAGCCTTAGCGGGGGGGAAGAGACCCAGTACTTC. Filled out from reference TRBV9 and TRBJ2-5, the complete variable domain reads DSGVTQTPKHLITATGQRVTLRCSPRSGDLSVYWYQQSLDQGLQFLIQYYNGEERAKGNILERFSAQQFPDLHSELNLSSLELGDSALYFCASSLSGGEETQYFGPGTRLLVL.

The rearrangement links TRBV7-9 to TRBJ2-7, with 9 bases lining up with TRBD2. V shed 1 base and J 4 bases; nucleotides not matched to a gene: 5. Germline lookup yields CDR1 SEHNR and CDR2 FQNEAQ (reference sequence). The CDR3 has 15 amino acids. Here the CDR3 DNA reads TGTGCCAGCAGCTTAGTTGGCGGGAGGGGGTACGAGCAGTACTTC. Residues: CASSLVGGRGYEQYF.

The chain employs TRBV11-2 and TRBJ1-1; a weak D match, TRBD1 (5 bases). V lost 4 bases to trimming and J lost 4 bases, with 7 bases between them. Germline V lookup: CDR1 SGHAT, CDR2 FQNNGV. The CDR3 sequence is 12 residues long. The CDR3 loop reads CASSSGGTEAFF. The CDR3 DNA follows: TGTGCCAGCAGCTCCGGGGGCACTGAAGCTTTCTTT. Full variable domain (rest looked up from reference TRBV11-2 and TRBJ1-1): EAGVAQSPRYKIIEKRQSVAFWCNPISGHATLYWYQQILGQGPKLLIQFQNNGVVDDSQLPKDRFSAERLKGVDSTLKIQPAKLEDSAVYLCASSSGGTEAFFGQGTRLTVV.

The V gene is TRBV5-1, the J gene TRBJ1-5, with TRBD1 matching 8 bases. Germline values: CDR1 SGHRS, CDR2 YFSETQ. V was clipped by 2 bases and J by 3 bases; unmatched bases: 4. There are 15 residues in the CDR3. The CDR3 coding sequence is TGCGCCAGCAGCTTACAGGGGGAATACAATCAGCCCCAGCATTTT. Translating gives CASSLQGEYNQPQHF.

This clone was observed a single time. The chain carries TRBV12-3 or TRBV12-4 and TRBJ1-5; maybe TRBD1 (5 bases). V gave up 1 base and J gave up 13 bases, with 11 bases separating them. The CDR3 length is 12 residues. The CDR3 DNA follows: TGTGCCAGCAGTTTAGAGCAGGGCCATCAGCATTTT. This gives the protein CASSLEQGHQHF.

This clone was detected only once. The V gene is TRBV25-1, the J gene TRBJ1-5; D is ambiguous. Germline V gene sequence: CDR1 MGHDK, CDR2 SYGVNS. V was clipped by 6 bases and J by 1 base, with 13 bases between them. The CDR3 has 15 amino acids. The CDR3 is CASRWAVRSNQPQHF. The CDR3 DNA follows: TGTGCCAGCAGATGGGCAGTTCGAAGCAATCAGCCCCAGCATTTT.

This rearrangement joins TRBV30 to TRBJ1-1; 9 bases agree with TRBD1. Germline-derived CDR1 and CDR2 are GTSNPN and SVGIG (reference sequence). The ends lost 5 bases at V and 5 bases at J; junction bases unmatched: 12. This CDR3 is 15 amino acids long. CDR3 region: CAWLKAGTGRTEAFF. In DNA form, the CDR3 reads TGTGCCTGGCTAAAGGCCGGGACAGGGCGGACTGAAGCTTTCTTT.

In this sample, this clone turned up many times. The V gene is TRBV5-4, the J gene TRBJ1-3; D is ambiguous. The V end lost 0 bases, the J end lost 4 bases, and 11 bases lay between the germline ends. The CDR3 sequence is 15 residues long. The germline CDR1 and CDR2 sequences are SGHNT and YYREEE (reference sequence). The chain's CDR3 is CASSLGAGPGNTIYF. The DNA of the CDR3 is TGTGCCAGCAGCTTGGGTGCGGGTCCGGGAAACACCATATATTTT.

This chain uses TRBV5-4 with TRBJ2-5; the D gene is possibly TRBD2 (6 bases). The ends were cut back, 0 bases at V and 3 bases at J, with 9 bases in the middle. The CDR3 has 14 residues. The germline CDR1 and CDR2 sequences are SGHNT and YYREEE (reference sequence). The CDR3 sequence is CASSLGGTKETQYF. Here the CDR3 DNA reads TGTGCCAGCAGCTTGGGCGGGACGAAAGAGACCCAGTACTTC.

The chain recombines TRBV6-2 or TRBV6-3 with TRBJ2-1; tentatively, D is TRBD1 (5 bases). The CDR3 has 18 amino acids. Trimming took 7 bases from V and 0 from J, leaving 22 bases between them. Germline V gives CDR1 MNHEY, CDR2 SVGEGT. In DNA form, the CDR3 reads TGTGCCAGCATCCCCCCAGTCAGGGTATTTACCTCCTACAATGAGCAGTTCTTC. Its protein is CASIPPVRVFTSYNEQFF.

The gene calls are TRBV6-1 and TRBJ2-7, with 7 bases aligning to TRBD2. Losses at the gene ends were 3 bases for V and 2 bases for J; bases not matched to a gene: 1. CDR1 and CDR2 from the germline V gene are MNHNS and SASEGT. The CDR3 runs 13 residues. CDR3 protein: CASSEGLPYEQYF. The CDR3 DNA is TGTGCCAGCAGTGAGGGACTACCCTACGAGCAGTACTTC.

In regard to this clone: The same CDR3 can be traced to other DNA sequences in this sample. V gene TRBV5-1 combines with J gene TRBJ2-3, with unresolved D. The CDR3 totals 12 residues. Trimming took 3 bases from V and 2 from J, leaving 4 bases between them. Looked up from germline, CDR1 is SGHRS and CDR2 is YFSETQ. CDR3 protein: CASSSSTDTQYF. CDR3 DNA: TGCGCCAGCAGCTCCTCCACAGATACGCAGTATTTT.

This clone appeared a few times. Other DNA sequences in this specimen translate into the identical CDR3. The CDR3 spells CASTRQGVNTEAFF. The CDR3 DNA reads TGTGCCAGCACCCGACAGGGGGTGAACACTGAAGCTTTCTTT. The J gene is TRBJ1-1, the V gene TRBV7-9; 9 bases fit TRBD1. Looked up from germline, CDR1 is SEHNR and CDR2 is FQNEAQ (reference sequence). The CDR3 consists of 14 residues. The trim removed 7 bases at V and 0 bases at J, leaving 3 bases unmatched. Combining the CDR3 with reference TRBV7-9 and TRBJ1-1 gives the whole variable domain DTGVSQNPRHKITKRGQNVTFRCDPISEHNRLYWYRQTLGQGPEFLTYFQNEAQLEKSRLLSDRFSAERPKGSFSTLEIQRTEQGDSAMYLCASTRQGVNTEAFFGQGTRLTVV.

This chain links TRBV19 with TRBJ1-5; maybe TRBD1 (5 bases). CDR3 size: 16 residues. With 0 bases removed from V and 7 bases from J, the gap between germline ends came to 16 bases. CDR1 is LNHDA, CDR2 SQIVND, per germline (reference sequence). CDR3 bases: TGTGCCAGTAGTATAGATCAAATGGGGCGAGGACAGCCCCAGCATTTT. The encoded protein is CASSIDQMGRGQPQHF.

The CDR3 DNA reads as TGTGCCATCACGGCTCAGGACAGGGGCACCGGGGAGCTGTTTTTT. Translated, it gives CAITAQDRGTGELFF. The V call is TRBV10-3, the J call TRBJ2-2, with 9 bases matching TRBD1. This CDR3 has 15 amino acids. CDR1 and CDR2 (germline): ENHRY, SYGVKD. The V segment lost 7 bases and the J segment 4 bases; nucleotides outside the gene matches: 7.

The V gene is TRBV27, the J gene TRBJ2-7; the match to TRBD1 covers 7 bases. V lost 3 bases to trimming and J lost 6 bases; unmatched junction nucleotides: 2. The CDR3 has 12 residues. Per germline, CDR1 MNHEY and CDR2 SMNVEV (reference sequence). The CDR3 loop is CASSFSGGEQYF. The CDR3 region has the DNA TGTGCCAGCAGTTTCTCAGGGGGCGAGCAGTACTTC.